The 12 T cell receptor beta chains presented below share a single source sample, sequenced in a study of cytomegalovirus exposure and HLA in healthy donors. PCR was performed using 60 Vbeta and 13 Jbeta primers. Generated by immunoSEQ multiplex PCR, the TCRdb table keeps only in-frame clones and is missing some. The sample carries over 200,000 clones, 60% to 80% recorded once. Sequenced sample: PBMCs. These receptors were collected from a male donor in good health and CMV-seronegative.

This sequence joins TRBV18 and TRBJ2-7; 7 bases are a match to TRBD1. Germline lookup yields CDR1 KGHSH and CDR2 LQKENI. Germline trimming cut 4 bases from V and 3 bases from J; bases unmatched to any gene: 3. This CDR3 has 13 residues. CDR3 sequence (DNA): TGTGCCAGCTCACTGGGACAGATCTACGAGCAGTACTTC. Protein sequence: CASSLGQIYEQYF.

J is TRBJ1-2 and V is TRBV5-1, with TRBD1 matching over 11 bases. The junction had 2 bases not matched to a gene; V was cut back by 4 bases and J by 6 bases. The germline V gene encodes CDR1 SGHRS and CDR2 YFSETQ. This CDR3 region has 13 residues. The CDR3 protein is CASSGDRGDGYTF. The CDR3 region has the DNA TGCGCCAGCAGCGGGGACAGGGGGGATGGCTACACCTTC.

The chain uses TRBV4-3 and TRBJ1-2; 9 nucleotides line up with TRBD1. This CDR3 contains 15 residues. Germline CDR1 and CDR2: LGHNA and YSLEER. Trimming at V came to 3 bases and at J to 7 bases, leaving 9 bases not matched to a gene. CDR3 in amino acids: CASSHWGQGGGGYTF. Written as DNA, the CDR3 is TGCGCCAGCAGCCACTGGGGACAGGGAGGTGGTGGCTACACCTTC.

The chain joins TRBV28 to TRBJ1-2, with D possibly matching TRBD1 (6 bases). The germline V gene has CDR1 MDHEN and CDR2 SYDVKM. The V gene lost 1 base and the J gene lost 4 bases, with 13 bases spanning the gap. The CDR3 runs to 15 residues. In DNA form, the CDR3 reads TGTGCCAGCAGTTTATATGGACAGCCCAGCTATGGCTACACCTTC. As protein: CASSLYGQPSYGYTF.

The chain has TRBV6-1 and TRBJ1-5, with a weak D call TRBD1 (5 bases). The V end lost 2 bases, the J end lost 4 bases, and 18 bases lay between the germline ends. This CDR3 has 17 residues. Per germline, CDR1 MNHNS and CDR2 SASEGT. The CDR3 here is CASSESREVLINQPQHF. The CDR3 nucleotides are TGTGCCAGCAGTGAATCCAGGGAAGTCCTAATTAATCAGCCCCAGCATTTT.

V usage is TRBV18 and J usage is TRBJ1-3, with a tentative D call TRBD1 (6 bases). The V and J ends lost 6 bases and 0 bases respectively, with 18 bases between them. The CDR3 totals 17 residues. The germline V gene has CDR1 KGHSH and CDR2 LQKENI. CDR3 DNA sequence: TGTGCCAGCTCTACAGGGCCCAGCCCGGGCTCTGGAAACACCATATATTTT. Translating it yields CASSTGPSPGSGNTIYF.

The chain is built from TRBV7-3 and TRBJ2-3, with 10 bases that match TRBD2. The CDR3 has 20 residues. CDR1 and CDR2 from the germline V gene are SGHTA and FQGTGA. J was trimmed by 4 bases and V by 7 bases; bases with no gene match: 23. In DNA, the CDR3 is TGTGCCAGCACTCTAGGAGGCGCTAGCGGGAGCGTTTCAAGGGCAGATACGCAGTATTTT. Protein: CASTLGGASGSVSRADTQYF.

This clone has just a few counts. The genes are TRBV6-5 and TRBJ1-1; perhaps TRBD1 as D (5 bases). V dropped 2 bases and J dropped 8 bases, with 12 bases sitting between them. The germline CDR1 and CDR2 sequences are MNHEY and SVGAGI. The CDR3 totals 13 residues. This CDR3 is CASSYTRQREAFF. The CDR3, as DNA: TGTGCCAGCAGTTACACACGACAGAGAGAAGCTTTCTTT.

This sequence joins TRBV27 and TRBJ1-5; 9 bases fit TRBD1. This CDR3 contains 14 residues. Germline V gives CDR1 MNHEY, CDR2 SMNVEV (reference sequence). V gave up 5 bases and J gave up 7 bases; unmatched junction bases: 6. CDR3 in DNA: TGTGCCAGCAGTATACAGGGGGCAGAACAGCCCCAGCATTTT. It is translated as CASSIQGAEQPQHF.

The rearrangement uses TRBV27 and TRBJ1-1; tentatively, D is TRBD1 (6 bases). CDR3 length equals 14 residues. Germline CDR1 and CDR2: MNHEY and SMNVEV (reference sequence). V was trimmed by 3 bases and J by 5 bases, leaving 13 bases between them. DNA for the CDR3: TGTGCCAGCAGTTTGGTAGGGGGTACGACTGAAGCTTTCTTT. This encodes CASSLVGGTTEAFF.

Details on this clone: A junction end diverges from the germline sequence, so it may reflect a read error. This chain joins TRBV7-9 and TRBJ2-5, with D possibly TRBD2 on 6 matching bases. From germline, CDR1 is SEHNR and CDR2 FQNEAQ (reference sequence). The CDR3 length is 15 residues. CDR3 sequence reads: CSSSLGRGLQETQYF. For the CDR3, the DNA is TGTTCCAGCAGCCTAGGTCGGGGACTCCAAGAGACCCAGTACTTC.

This chain connects TRBV29-1 to TRBJ2-1; 10 nucleotides agree with TRBD1. There are 13 residues in the CDR3. Looked up from germline, CDR1 is SQVTM and CDR2 is ANQGSEA. In DNA form, the CDR3 reads TGCAGTTCGGGGACAGGGGCGTCCAATGAGCAGTTCTTC. Translation: CSSGTGASNEQFF.